This T cell receptor beta chain originates from a study of T cell responses to AZD1222 COVID-19 vaccine. Germline V lookup: CDR1 MGHDK, CDR2 SYGVNS. CDR3 length: 16 residues. V lost 1 base to trimming and J lost 0 bases, with 10 bases between them. Here immunoSEQ multiplex PCR was the method, and the copy in TCRdb shows in-frame clones only, minus some. The sample carries about 160,000 clones, about nine tenths recorded once. This specimen consisted of peripheral blood, obtained on day 0 of AZD1222 vaccination. The rearrangement joins TRBV25-1 to TRBJ1-3; tentative D call: TRBD1 (5 bases). The sequence was collected from an adult in good health. Written as DNA, the CDR3 is TGTGCCAGCAGTGAATCTAGGGGTTTCTCTGGAAACACCATATATTTT. Encoded protein: CASSESRGFSGNTIYF.